These T cell receptor beta chains were read from a single sample in a study of OX40 agonist ivuxolimab in advanced cancers. Sequencing was performed with immunoSEQ multiplex PCR; in TCRdb, only in-frame clones are kept and a portion is missing. The sample records about 81,000 clones, 85% being singletons. Source: CD4+ or CD8+ T cells sorted from blood, taken in a trial of the OX40 agonist ivuxolimab. Receptors originate from an adult with an advanced solid tumor such as melanoma, head and neck, liver or kidney cancer. Both conserved end residues are part of each CDR3. D genes are given only for firm matches. Part of the rows lack a size; the others show once, few, many or a class for expanded clones.

CDR3: CASSLTGRNTEAFF
DNA: TGTGCCAGCAGTTTAACAGGAAGGAACACTGAAGCTTTCTTT
J: TRBJ1-1
D: -
size: few
V: TRBV27

CDR3: CASSLGRGLGVSEAFF
DNA: TGTGCCAGCAGCTTAGGCCGGGGGCTCGGGGTCTCTGAAGCTTTCTTT
J: TRBJ1-1
D: -
size: -
V: TRBV11-2

CDR3: CSVPHPRDRGSKQYF
DNA: TGCAGCGTCCCTCACCCCCGGGACAGGGGGTCGAAGCAGTACTTC
J: TRBJ2-7
D: TRBD1
size: -
V: TRBV29-1

CDR3: CASTGRAKNIQYF
DNA: TGTGCCAGCACCGGCAGGGCCAAAAACATTCAGTACTTC
J: TRBJ2-4
D: -
size: -
V: TRBV6-5

CDR3: CSVERDRADTQYF
DNA: TGCAGCGTTGAAAGGGATCGGGCAGATACGCAGTATTTT
J: TRBJ2-3
D: -
size: -
V: TRBV29-1

CDR3: CASSPGHGSTDTQYF
DNA: TGCGCCAGCAGCCCTGGACACGGTAGCACAGATACGCAGTATTTT
J: TRBJ2-3
D: -
size: -
V: TRBV5-1

CDR3: CASSIVSLGLGAEAFF
DNA: TGTGCCAGTAGTATAGTTTCCTTGGGGCTAGGGGCTGAAGCTTTCTTT
J: TRBJ1-1
D: -
size: -
V: TRBV19

CDR3: CASSLAGGAFEKLFF
DNA: TGCGCCAGCAGCTTGGCCGGGGGGGCCTTTGAAAAACTGTTTTTT
J: TRBJ1-4
D: -
size: -
V: TRBV5-1

CDR3: CASSILVQGAYEQYF
DNA: TGTGCCAGTAGCATATTGGTCCAGGGGGCCTACGAGCAGTACTTC
J: TRBJ2-7
D: TRBD1
size: -
V: TRBV19

CDR3: CASSYSSVGQVYGYTF
DNA: TGTGCCAGCAGTTACTCGTCCGTAGGGCAAGTCTATGGCTACACCTTC
J: TRBJ1-2
D: -
size: -
V: TRBV6-5

CDR3: CASSLGQGFYGYTF
DNA: TGTGCCAGCAGCCTAGGGCAGGGGTTCTATGGCTACACCTTC
J: TRBJ1-2
D: -
size: -
V: TRBV7-2

CDR3: CASSPRQGETQFF
DNA: TGTGCCAGCAGCCCTCGACAGGGTGAGACCCAGTTCTTC
J: TRBJ2-1
D: TRBD1
size: -
V: TRBV28

CDR3: CASSLFEGAGRGEKLFF
DNA: TGTGCCAGCAGCTTGTTTGAAGGTGCGGGGCGTGGAGAAAAACTGTTTTTT
J: TRBJ1-4
D: -
size: -
V: TRBV5-5

CDR3: CASSPPPSGAGGYGYTF
DNA: TGTGCCAGCTCGCCACCCCCCTCGGGGGCAGGGGGCTATGGCTACACCTTC
J: TRBJ1-2
D: TRBD1
size: -
V: TRBV18

CDR3: CASSPPQGRPHTDTQYF
DNA: TGTGCCAGCAGTCCGCCCCAGGGGAGGCCACACACAGATACGCAGTATTTT
J: TRBJ2-3
D: -
size: -
V: TRBV27

CDR3: CSVVGAGANVLTF
DNA: TGCAGCGTTGTTGGCGCTGGGGCCAACGTCCTGACTTTC
J: TRBJ2-6
D: -
size: -
V: TRBV29-1

CDR3: CAISESGGQPQHF
DNA: TGTGCCATCAGTGAGTCAGGGGGTCAGCCCCAGCATTTT
J: TRBJ1-5
D: -
size: few
V: TRBV10-3

CDR3: CASSPRGNYGYTF
DNA: TGTGCCAGCAGCCCCAGGGGGAACTATGGCTACACCTTC
J: TRBJ1-2
D: TRBD1
size: -
V: TRBV7-9

CDR3: CASSFGGYSGANVLTF
DNA: TGTGCCAGCAGCTTCGGGGGATATTCTGGGGCCAACGTCCTGACTTTC
J: TRBJ2-6
D: -
size: -
V: TRBV7-6

CDR3: CASSLGRGNTQYF
DNA: TGTGCCAGCAGCTTAGGGAGGGGTAATACGCAGTATTTT
J: TRBJ2-3
D: -
size: -
V: TRBV7-2

CDR3: CASSLQAVMNTEAFF
DNA: TGTGCCAGCAGCTTACAGGCGGTAATGAACACTGAAGCTTTCTTT
J: TRBJ1-1
D: -
size: few
V: TRBV7-3

CDR3: CSVEGPTEAFF
DNA: TGCAGCGTTGAAGGCCCCACCGAAGCTTTCTTT
J: TRBJ1-1
D: -
size: -
V: TRBV29-1

CDR3: CASSERQGGNTIYF
DNA: TGTGCCAGCAGTGAACGTCAGGGAGGAAACACCATATATTTT
J: TRBJ1-3
D: -
size: -
V: TRBV2

CDR3: CASSSQGASTDTQYF
DNA: TGCGCCAGCAGCTCACAGGGGGCTAGCACAGATACGCAGTATTTT
J: TRBJ2-3
D: TRBD1
size: -
V: TRBV5-1

CDR3: CASEVGLGGELFF
DNA: TGCGCCAGCGAGGTCGGATTAGGCGGGGAGCTGTTTTTT
J: TRBJ2-2
D: -
size: -
V: TRBV10-2

CDR3: CASSQDRGLAYNEQFF
DNA: TGTGCCAGCAGCCAAGACAGGGGATTGGCCTACAATGAGCAGTTCTTC
J: TRBJ2-1
D: -
size: -
V: TRBV4-2

CDR3: CASSPGWGPANEKLFF
DNA: TGTGCCAGCAGCCCCGGTTGGGGTCCTGCTAATGAAAAACTGTTTTTT
J: TRBJ1-4
D: -
size: -
V: TRBV7-2

CDR3: CAWSVTGEYYGYTF
DNA: TGTGCCTGGAGTGTTACAGGGGAGTACTATGGCTACACCTTC
J: TRBJ1-2
D: TRBD1
size: -
V: TRBV30

CDR3: CASSSGVTDTQYF
DNA: TGTGCCAGCAGCTCCGGGGTTACAGATACGCAGTATTTT
J: TRBJ2-3
D: -
size: -
V: TRBV7-3

CDR3: CAISEEIQTKNIQYF
DNA: TGTGCCATCAGTGAGGAGATACAGACCAAAAACATTCAGTACTTC
J: TRBJ2-4
D: -
size: few
V: TRBV10-3

CDR3: CASSLEGSGNTIYF
DNA: TGTGCCAGCAGCTTAGAGGGAAGCGGAAACACCATATATTTT
J: TRBJ1-3
D: -
size: -
V: TRBV7-2

CDR3: CASSLRVYGSMGADTQYF
DNA: TGTGCCAGCAGTTTACGCGTTTACGGCTCCATGGGGGCAGATACGCAGTATTTT
J: TRBJ2-3
D: -
size: -
V: TRBV27

CDR3: CAISSDMGLAAQETQYF
DNA: TGTGCCATCAGTTCCGATATGGGACTAGCGGCTCAAGAGACCCAGTACTTC
J: TRBJ2-5
D: TRBD2
size: few
V: TRBV10-3

CDR3: CASSYSTRWDSPLHF
DNA: TGTGCCAGCAGTTACTCGACACGTTGGGATTCACCCCTCCACTTT
J: TRBJ1-6
D: -
size: -
V: TRBV6-6

CDR3: CASSIDPTGGIPETQYF
DNA: TGTGCCAGTAGTATAGATCCCACAGGGGGCATCCCGGAGACCCAGTACTTC
J: TRBJ2-5
D: TRBD1
size: -
V: TRBV19

CDR3: CASSISRGEKLFF
DNA: TGTGCCAGTAGTATTTCCAGGGGTGAAAAACTGTTTTTT
J: TRBJ1-4
D: -
size: -
V: TRBV19

CDR3: CASSLIGLNGDEQFF
DNA: TGTGCCAGCAGCTTAATAGGGCTAAACGGGGATGAGCAGTTCTTC
J: TRBJ2-1
D: -
size: -
V: TRBV7-3

CDR3: CASRSLNSPLHF
DNA: TGTGCCAGCAGATCCTTAAATTCACCCCTCCACTTT
J: TRBJ1-6
D: -
size: -
V: TRBV6-5

CDR3: CASSQFAGMNTEAFF
DNA: TGCGCCAGCAGCCAATTCGCGGGAATGAACACTGAAGCTTTCTTT
J: TRBJ1-1
D: -
size: -
V: TRBV4-1

CDR3: CASSIIPLGQQYQETQYF
DNA: TGTGCCAGTAGTATAATCCCCTTGGGGCAGCAGTACCAAGAGACCCAGTACTTC
J: TRBJ2-5
D: -
size: -
V: TRBV19

CDR3: CASSPGLVSGEQYF
DNA: TGTGCCAGCTCACCAGGACTAGTTTCGGGCGAGCAGTACTTC
J: TRBJ2-7
D: TRBD2
size: few
V: TRBV18

CDR3: CASSTQELGTEAFF
DNA: TGCGCCAGCAGTACACAGGAGCTGGGCACTGAAGCTTTCTTT
J: TRBJ1-1
D: -
size: -
V: TRBV10-1

CDR3: CAWSQDRTSGNTIYF
DNA: TGTGCCTGGAGTCAGGACAGAACCTCTGGAAACACCATATATTTT
J: TRBJ1-3
D: -
size: -
V: TRBV30

CDR3: CATSGGGDRGVEQYF
DNA: TGTGCCACCAGCGGTGGAGGGGACAGGGGTGTCGAGCAGTACTTC
J: TRBJ2-7
D: TRBD1
size: -
V: TRBV15

CDR3: CASSLVPGGEQYF
DNA: TGTGCCAGCAGCTTAGTTCCAGGGGGCGAGCAGTACTTC
J: TRBJ2-7
D: TRBD1
size: -
V: TRBV7-9

CDR3: CASSPPITSGELFF
DNA: TGTGCCAGCTCACCACCCATTACATCCGGGGAGCTGTTTTTT
J: TRBJ2-2
D: -
size: few
V: TRBV18

CDR3: CASSLGAPGTEAFF
DNA: TGCGCCAGCAGCTTGGGGGCCCCAGGAACTGAAGCTTTCTTT
J: TRBJ1-1
D: -
size: -
V: TRBV5-1

CDR3: CASSLGAGIAYNEQFF
DNA: TGTGCCAGCAGCTTAGGGGCAGGGATTGCCTACAATGAGCAGTTCTTC
J: TRBJ2-1
D: -
size: -
V: TRBV7-9

CDR3: CASSSQWTPGGNEQFF
DNA: TGTGCCAGCAGCTCCCAATGGACCCCGGGGGGCAATGAGCAGTTCTTC
J: TRBJ2-1
D: TRBD2
size: -
V: TRBV5-6